This T cell receptor (beta chain) was sequenced during a study of shared clonotypes between healthy human individuals. Trimming shortened V by 1 base and J by 6 bases, and 12 bases separated the two germline ends. The CDR3 has 14 amino acids. Germline CDR1 and CDR2: SGHTA and FQGNSA. Worth noting for this clone: The antigen is unknown.

Points from the study as a whole: The study found lower generation probabilities in non-shared clonotypes than in those shared by all four donors. Clonotype sharing levels among donors were expected to vary with sequencing depth.

Replicate sorted-subset PCRs were loaded with 150 to 250 ng DNA, tens of thousands of T cell genomes. Repertoires were generated with immunoSEQ multiplex PCR, while TCRdb's copy carries only in-frame clones and drops some. The sample includes approximately 350,000 clones, around 72% of them seen just once. This chain joins TRBV7-2 and TRBJ1-2; tentative D call: TRBD1 (5 bases). Material: memory CD4+ T cells sorted from blood. Regarding subset: CD45RA-negative fraction. The origin of this receptor is a man younger than 40 in good health. CDR3 nucleotides: TGTGCCAGCAGCTTAGACGCGGGACCCGATGGCTACACCTTC. Translating gives CASSLDAGPDGYTF. Drawing the rest from reference TRBV7-2 and TRBJ1-2, the complete variable domain is GAGVSQSPSNKVTEKGKDVELRCDPISGHTALYWYRQSLGQGLEFLIYFQGNSAPDKSGLPSDRFSAERTGGSVSTLTIQRTQQEDSAVYLCASSLDAGPDGYTFGSGTRLTVV.